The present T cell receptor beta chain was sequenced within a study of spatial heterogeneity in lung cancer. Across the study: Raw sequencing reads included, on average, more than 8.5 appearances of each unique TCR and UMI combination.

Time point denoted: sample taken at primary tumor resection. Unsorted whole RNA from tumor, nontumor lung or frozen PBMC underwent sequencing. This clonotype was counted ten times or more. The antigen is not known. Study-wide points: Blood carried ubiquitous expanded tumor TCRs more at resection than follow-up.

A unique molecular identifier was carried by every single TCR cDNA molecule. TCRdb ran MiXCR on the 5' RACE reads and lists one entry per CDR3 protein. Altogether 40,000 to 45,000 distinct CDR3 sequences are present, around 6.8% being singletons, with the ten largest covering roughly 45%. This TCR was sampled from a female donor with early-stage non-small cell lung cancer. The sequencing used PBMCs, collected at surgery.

The DNA of the CDR3 is TGTGCCATCAGTGAGTCGTCAGGTTTTGGTGGCTACACCTTC. It encodes CAISESSGFGGYTF. The J gene is TRBJ1-2, the V gene TRBV10-3, with D uncertain. This CDR3 is built from 14 residues. Germline assignment: CDR1 ENHRY and CDR2 SYGVKD. With 0 bases removed from V and 7 bases from J, the gap between germline ends came to 12 bases.